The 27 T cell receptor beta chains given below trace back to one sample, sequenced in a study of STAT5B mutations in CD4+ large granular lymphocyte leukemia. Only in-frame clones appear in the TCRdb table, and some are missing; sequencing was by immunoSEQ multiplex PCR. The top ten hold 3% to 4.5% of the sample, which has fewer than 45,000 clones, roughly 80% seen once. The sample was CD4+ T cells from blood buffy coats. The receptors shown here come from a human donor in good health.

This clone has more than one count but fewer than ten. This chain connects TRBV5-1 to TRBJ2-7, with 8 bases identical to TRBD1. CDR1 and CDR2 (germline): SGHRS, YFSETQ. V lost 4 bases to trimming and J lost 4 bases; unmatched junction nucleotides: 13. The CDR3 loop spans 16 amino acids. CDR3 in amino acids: CASSPGQAGMGYEQYF. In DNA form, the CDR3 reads TGCGCCAGCAGCCCGGGACAGGCTGGGATGGGTTACGAGCAGTACTTC. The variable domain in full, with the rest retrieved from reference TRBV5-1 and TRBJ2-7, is KAGVTQTPRYLIKTRGQQVTLSCSPISGHRSVSWYQQTPGQGLQFLFEYFSETQRNKGNFPGRFSGRQFSNSRSEMNVSTLELGDSALYLCASSPGQAGMGYEQYFGPGTRLTVT.

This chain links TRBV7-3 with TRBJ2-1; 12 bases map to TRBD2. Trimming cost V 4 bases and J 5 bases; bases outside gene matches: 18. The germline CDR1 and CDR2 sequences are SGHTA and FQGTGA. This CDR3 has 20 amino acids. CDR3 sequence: CASSYSRLAGGPRQNNEQFF. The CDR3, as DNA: TGTGCCAGCAGCTATAGCCGGCTAGCGGGGGGGCCGCGTCAGAACAATGAGCAGTTCTTC.

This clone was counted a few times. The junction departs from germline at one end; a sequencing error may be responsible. The CDR3 DNA sequence: TGTGCCAGCAGCAGGCGCAATGGGCAGTTATACCCTGATTTT. Amino acids: CASSRRNGQLYPDF. The chain combines TRBV5-8 with TRBJ1-5; no firm D call. This CDR3 is built from 14 residues. Per the germline V gene, CDR1 is SGHTS and CDR2 is YDEGEE. The full variable domain, its missing parts supplied by reference TRBV5-8 and TRBJ1-5, is EAGVTQSPTHLIKTRGQQATLRCSPISGHTSVYWYQQALGLGLQFLLWYDEGEERNRGNFPPRFSGRQFPNYSSELNVNALELEDSALYLCASSRRNGQLYPDFGDGTRLSIL.

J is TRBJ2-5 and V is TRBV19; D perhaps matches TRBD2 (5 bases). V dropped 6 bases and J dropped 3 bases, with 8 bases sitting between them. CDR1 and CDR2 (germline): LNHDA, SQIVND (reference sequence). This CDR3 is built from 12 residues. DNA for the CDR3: TGTGCCAGTAGCGGGGTTAAAGAGACCCAGTACTTC. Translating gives CASSGVKETQYF.

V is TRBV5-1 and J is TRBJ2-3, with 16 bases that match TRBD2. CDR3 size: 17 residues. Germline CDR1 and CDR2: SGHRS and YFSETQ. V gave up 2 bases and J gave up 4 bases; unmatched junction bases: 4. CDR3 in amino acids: CASSFGTSGGASDTQYF. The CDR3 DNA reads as TGCGCCAGCAGCTTCGGGACTAGCGGGGGGGCATCAGATACGCAGTATTTT.

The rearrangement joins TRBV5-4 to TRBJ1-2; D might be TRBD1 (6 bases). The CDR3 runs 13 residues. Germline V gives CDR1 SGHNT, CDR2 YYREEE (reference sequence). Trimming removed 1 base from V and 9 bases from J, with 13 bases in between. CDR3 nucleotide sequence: TGTGCCAGCAGCTTGCAGGGGATGGGGCGCTACACCTTC. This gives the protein CASSLQGMGRYTF. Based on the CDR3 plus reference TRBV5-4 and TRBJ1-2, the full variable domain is ETGVTQSPTHLIKTRGQQVTLRCSSQSGHNTVSWYQQALGQGPQFIFQYYREEENGRGNFPPRFSGLQFPNYSSELNVNALELDDSALYLCASSLQGMGRYTFGSGTRLTVV.

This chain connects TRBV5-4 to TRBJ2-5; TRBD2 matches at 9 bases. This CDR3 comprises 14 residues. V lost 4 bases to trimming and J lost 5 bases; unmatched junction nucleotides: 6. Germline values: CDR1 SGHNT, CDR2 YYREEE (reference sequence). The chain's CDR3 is CASSRFSGSETQYF. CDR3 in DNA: TGTGCCAGCAGCCGTTTTAGCGGGAGTGAGACCCAGTACTTC.

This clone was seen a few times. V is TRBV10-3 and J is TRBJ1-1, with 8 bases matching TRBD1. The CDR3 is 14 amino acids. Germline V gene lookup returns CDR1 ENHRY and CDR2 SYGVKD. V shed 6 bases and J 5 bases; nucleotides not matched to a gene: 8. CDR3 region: CAIRTSTGETEAFF. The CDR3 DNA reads TGTGCCATCAGGACCTCGACAGGGGAAACTGAAGCTTTCTTT.

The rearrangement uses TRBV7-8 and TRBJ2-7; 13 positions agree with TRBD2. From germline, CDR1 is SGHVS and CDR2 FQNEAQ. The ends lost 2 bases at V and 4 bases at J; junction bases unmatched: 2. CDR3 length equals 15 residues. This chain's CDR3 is CASSLTSGGAYEQYF. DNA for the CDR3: TGTGCCAGCAGCTTAACTAGCGGGGGGGCTTACGAGCAGTACTTC.

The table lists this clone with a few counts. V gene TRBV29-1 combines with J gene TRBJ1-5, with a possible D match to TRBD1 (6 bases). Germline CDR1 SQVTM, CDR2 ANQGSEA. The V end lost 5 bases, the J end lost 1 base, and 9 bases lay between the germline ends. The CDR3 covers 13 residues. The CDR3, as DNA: TGCAGCGTTCGGCAGGGGAGCAATCAGCCCCAGCATTTT. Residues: CSVRQGSNQPQHF.

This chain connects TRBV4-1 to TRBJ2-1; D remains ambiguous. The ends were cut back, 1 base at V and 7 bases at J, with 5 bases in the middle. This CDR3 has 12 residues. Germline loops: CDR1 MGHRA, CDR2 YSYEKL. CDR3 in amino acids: CASSQGLNEQFF. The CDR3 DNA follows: TGCGCCAGCAGCCAAGGGCTTAATGAGCAGTTCTTC.

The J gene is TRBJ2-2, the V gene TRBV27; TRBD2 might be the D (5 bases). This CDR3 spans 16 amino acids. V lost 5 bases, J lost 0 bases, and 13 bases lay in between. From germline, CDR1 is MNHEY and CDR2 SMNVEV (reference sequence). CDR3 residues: CASSQRAGANTGELFF. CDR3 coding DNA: TGTGCCAGCAGTCAAAGGGCCGGGGCGAACACCGGGGAGCTGTTTTTT.

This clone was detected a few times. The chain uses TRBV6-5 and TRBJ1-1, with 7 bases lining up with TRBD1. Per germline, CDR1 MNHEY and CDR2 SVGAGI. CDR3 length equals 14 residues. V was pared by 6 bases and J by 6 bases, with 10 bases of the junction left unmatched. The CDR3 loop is CASRGTGVGAEAFF. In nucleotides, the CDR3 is TGTGCCAGCAGAGGAACAGGGGTGGGGGCTGAAGCTTTCTTT.

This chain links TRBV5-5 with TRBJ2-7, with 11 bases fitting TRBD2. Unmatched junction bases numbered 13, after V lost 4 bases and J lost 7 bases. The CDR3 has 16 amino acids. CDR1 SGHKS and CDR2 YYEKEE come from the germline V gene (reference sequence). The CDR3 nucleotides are TGTGCCAGCAGCCCCCAACTAGCGGGAGTTCGCGGAGAGCAGTACTTC. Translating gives CASSPQLAGVRGEQYF.

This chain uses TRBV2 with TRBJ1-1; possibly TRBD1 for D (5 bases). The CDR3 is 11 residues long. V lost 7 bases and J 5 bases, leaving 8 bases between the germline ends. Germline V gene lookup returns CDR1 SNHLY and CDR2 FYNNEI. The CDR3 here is CASIQETEAFF. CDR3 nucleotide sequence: TGTGCCAGCATACAGGAAACTGAAGCTTTCTTT.

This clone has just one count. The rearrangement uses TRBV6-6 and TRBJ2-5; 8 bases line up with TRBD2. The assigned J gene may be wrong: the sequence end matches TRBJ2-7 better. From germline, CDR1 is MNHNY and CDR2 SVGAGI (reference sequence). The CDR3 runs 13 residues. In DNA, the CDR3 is TGTGCCAGCAGGGCGGGGGGAGACTACGAGCAGTACTTC. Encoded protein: CASRAGGDYEQYF.

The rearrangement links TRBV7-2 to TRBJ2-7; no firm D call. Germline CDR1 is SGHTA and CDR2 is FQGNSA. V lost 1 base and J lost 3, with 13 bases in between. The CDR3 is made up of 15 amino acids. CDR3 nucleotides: TGTGCCAGCAGCTTAGGGCCGAGTCCTTTCTACGAGCAGTACTTC. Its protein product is CASSLGPSPFYEQYF.

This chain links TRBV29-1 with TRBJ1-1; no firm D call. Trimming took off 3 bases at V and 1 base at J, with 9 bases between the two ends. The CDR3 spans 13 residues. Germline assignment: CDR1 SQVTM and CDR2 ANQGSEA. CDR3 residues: CSVEVGQNTEAFF. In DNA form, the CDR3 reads TGCAGCGTTGAGGTCGGCCAGAACACTGAAGCTTTCTTT.

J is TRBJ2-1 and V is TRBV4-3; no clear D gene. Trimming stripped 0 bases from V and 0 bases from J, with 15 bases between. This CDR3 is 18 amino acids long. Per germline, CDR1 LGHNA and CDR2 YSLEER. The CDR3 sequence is CASSQDVKRPTSYNEQFF. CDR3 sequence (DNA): TGCGCCAGCAGCCAAGATGTGAAGCGCCCTACCTCCTACAATGAGCAGTTCTTC.

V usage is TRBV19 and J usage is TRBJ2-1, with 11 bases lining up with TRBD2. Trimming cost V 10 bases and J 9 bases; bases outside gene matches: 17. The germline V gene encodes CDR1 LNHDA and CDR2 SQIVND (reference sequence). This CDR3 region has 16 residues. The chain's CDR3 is CATMSGWGSGRVEQFF. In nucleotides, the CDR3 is TGTGCCACCATGTCTGGGTGGGGTAGCGGGAGGGTTGAGCAGTTCTTC.

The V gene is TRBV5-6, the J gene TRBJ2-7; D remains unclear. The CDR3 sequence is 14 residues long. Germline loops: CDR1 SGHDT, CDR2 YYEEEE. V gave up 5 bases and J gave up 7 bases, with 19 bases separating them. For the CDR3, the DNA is TGTGCCAGCAGATTTAGGGCCCAGGCTGGGGAGCAGTACTTC. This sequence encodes CASRFRAQAGEQYF.

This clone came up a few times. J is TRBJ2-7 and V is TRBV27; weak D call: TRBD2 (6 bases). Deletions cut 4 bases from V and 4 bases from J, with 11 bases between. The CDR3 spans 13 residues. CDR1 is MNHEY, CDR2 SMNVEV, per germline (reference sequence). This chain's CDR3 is CASSSLAPYEQYF. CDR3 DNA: TGTGCCAGCAGTTCCCTAGCGCCGTACGAGCAGTACTTC.

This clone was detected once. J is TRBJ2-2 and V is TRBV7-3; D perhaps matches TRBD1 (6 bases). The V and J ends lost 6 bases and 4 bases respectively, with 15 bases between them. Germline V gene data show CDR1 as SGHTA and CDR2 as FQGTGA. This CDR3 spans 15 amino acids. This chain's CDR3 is CASSPGAPSTGELFF. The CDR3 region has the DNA TGTGCCAGCAGTCCAGGGGCCCCAAGCACCGGGGAGCTGTTTTTT.

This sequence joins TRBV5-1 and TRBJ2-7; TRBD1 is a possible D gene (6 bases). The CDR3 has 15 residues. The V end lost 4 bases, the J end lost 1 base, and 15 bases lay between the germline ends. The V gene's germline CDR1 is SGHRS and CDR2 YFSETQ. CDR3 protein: CASSVGTPSSYEQYF. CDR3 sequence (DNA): TGCGCCAGCAGCGTAGGGACACCGAGTTCCTACGAGCAGTACTTC. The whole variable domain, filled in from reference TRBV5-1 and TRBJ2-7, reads KAGVTQTPRYLIKTRGQQVTLSCSPISGHRSVSWYQQTPGQGLQFLFEYFSETQRNKGNFPGRFSGRQFSNSRSEMNVSTLELGDSALYLCASSVGTPSSYEQYFGPGTRLTVT.

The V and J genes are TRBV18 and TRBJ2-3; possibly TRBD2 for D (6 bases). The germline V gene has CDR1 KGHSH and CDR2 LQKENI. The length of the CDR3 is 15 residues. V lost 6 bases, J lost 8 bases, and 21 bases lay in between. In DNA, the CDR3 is TGTGCCAGCTCCCCCCGGGACTCACCGGAGGGTACGCAGTATTTT. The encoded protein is CASSPRDSPEGTQYF.

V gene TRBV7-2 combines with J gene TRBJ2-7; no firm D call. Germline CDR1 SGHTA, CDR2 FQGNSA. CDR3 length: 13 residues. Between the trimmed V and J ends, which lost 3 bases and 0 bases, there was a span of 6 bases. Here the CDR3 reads CASSFPISYEQYF. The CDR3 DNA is TGTGCCAGCAGCTTTCCAATCTCCTACGAGCAGTACTTC.

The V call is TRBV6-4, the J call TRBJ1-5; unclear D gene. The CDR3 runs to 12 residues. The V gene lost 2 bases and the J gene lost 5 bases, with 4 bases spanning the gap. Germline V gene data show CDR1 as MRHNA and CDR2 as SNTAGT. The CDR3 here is CASSDRDQPQHF. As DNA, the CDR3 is TGTGCCAGCAGTGACAGAGATCAGCCCCAGCATTTT.